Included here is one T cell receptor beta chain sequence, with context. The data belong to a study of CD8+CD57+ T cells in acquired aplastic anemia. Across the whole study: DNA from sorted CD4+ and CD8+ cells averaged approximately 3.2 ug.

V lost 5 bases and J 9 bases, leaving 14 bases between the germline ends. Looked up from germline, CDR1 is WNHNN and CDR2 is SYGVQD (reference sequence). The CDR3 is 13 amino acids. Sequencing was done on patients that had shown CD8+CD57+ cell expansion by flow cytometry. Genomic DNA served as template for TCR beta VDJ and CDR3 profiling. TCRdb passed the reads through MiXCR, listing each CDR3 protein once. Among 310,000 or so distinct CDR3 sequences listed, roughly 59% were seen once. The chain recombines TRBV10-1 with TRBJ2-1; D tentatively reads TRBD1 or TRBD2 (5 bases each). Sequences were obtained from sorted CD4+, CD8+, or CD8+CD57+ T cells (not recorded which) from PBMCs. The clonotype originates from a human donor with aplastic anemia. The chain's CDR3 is CASSPLRDGEQFF. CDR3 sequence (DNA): TGCGCCAGCAGTCCTCTCCGGGACGGTGAGCAGTTCTTC.